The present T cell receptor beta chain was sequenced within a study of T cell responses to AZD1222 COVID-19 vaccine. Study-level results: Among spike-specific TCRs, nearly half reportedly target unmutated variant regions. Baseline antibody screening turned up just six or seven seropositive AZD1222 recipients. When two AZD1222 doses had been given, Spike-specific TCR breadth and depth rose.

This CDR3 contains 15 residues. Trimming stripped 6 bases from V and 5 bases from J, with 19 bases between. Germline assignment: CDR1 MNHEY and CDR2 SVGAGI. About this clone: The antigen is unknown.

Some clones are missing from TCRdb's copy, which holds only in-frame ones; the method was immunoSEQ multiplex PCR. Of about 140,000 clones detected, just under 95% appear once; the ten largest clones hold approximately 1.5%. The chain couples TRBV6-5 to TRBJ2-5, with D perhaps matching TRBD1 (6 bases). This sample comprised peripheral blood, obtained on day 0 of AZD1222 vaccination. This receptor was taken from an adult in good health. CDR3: CASSPKYRETETQYF. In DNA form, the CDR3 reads TGTGCCAGCAGCCCCAAATACAGGGAAACGGAGACCCAGTACTTC.